This T cell receptor (beta chain) appears in the sequencing data of a study of response to subunit inactivated influenza vaccine. TCRdb fed the RT-PCR reads into MiXCR, producing one record per CDR3 protein. The sample carries 450,000 to 600,000 distinct CDR3 sequences, 6.5% to 8% recorded once. The sequencing used PBMCs from blood, collected roughly 24 months after vaccination. This receptor was identified in a man between 50 and 69 years old who received an inactivated influenza vaccine.

The CDR3: CASSLVTPGQGAGGYTF. The CDR3 nucleotides are TGTGCCAGCAGCTTGGTGACCCCGGGACAGGGGGCTGGTGGCTACACCTTC. The genes are TRBV7-8 and TRBJ1-2, with TRBD1 matching over 12 bases. Germline CDR1 reads SGHVS; CDR2 reads FQNEAQ. With V trimmed by 3 bases and J by 7 bases, 12 bases remained unmatched. This CDR3 has 17 amino acids.